This T cell receptor beta chain was documented in a study of CD8+ T cells in alopecia areata. Germline V lookup: CDR1 LNHNV, CDR2 YYDKDF (reference sequence). This CDR3 has 15 amino acids. J lost 2 bases, V lost 4 bases, and 5 bases had no gene match. cDNA serving as the sequencing template came from extracted, reverse transcribed RNA. Clones were read by immunoSEQ multiplex PCR, and TCRdb kept only the in-frame ones, dropping some. The sample has some 100,000 clones; roughly two fifths are singletons. This clone was seen a handful of times. The clonotype originates from a human donor with alopecia areata. The specimen was CD4+ T cells sorted from blood. The V call is TRBV15, the J call TRBJ2-1; 7 bases match TRBD1. DNA for the CDR3: TGTGCCACCAGCATGGGACAGCAAGCCTACAATGAGCAGTTCTTC. Its protein product is CATSMGQQAYNEQFF. Together with reference TRBV15 and TRBJ2-1, the CDR3 gives the full variable domain: DAMVIQNPRYQVTQFGKPVTLSCSQTLNHNVMYWYQQKSSQAPKLLFHYYDKDFNNEADTPDNFQSRRPNTSFCFLDIRSPGLGDTAMYLCATSMGQQAYNEQFFGPGTRLTVL.